These 22 T cell receptor beta chains were sequenced from one sample in a study of T-cell memory formation after mild COVID-19. TCRdb processed the 5' RACE reads anew with MiXCR; each CDR3 protein has one entry. The sample has under 350,000 distinct CDR3 sequences, under 20% seen once. Sample: PBMCs or a T cell subset sorted from them (not recorded which). All receptors derive from a man between 18 and 35 years old who had mild COVID-19 (a few samples of this study predate the infection). Cell type and time point are not known.

J is TRBJ2-7 and V is TRBV5-5, with 11 bases that match TRBD2. CDR1 and CDR2 (germline): SGHKS, YYEKEE (reference sequence). The CDR3 consists of 18 residues. V shed 0 bases and J 0 bases; nucleotides not matched to a gene: 8. The CDR3 reads CASSLDASGGSISYEQYV. The CDR3 DNA follows: TGTGCCAGCAGCTTGGATGCTAGCGGGGGGTCCATCTCCTACGAGCAGTACGTC.

This chain connects TRBV7-9 to TRBJ1-2; D uncertain. CDR3 length: 12 residues. Germline CDR1 SEHNR, CDR2 FQNEAQ (reference sequence). With 4 bases removed from V and 8 bases from J, the gap between germline ends came to 11 bases. CDR3 nucleotide sequence: TGTGCCAGCAGCTACGGGGTGAGGGGCTACACCTTC. Translating it yields CASSYGVRGYTF.

This clonotype turned up a few times. The J gene is TRBJ2-3, the V gene TRBV5-8, with a tentative D call TRBD2 (6 bases). The CDR3 has 13 amino acids. Germline V gene lookup returns CDR1 SGHTS and CDR2 YDEGEE. Between the trimmed V and J ends, which lost 4 bases and 2 bases, there was a span of 8 bases. The CDR3 loop reads CASSGDFTDTQYF. In DNA form, the CDR3 reads TGTGCCAGCAGCGGGGACTTCACAGATACGCAGTATTTT.

This clonotype was seen more than once but under ten times. The J gene is TRBJ2-7, the V gene TRBV20-1; tentative D call: TRBD1 (7 bases). This CDR3 contains 12 residues. CDR1 DFQATT and CDR2 SNEGSKA come from the germline V gene (reference sequence). Trimming pared 7 bases from V and 2 bases from J, leaving 12 bases between. The CDR3 here is CSVQGGTYEQYV. DNA for the CDR3: TGCAGTGTTCAGGGGGGAACCTACGAGCAGTACGTC.

This clonotype has only a few counts. The chain is built from TRBV20-1 and TRBJ1-5; D is perhaps TRBD1 (5 bases). The CDR3 runs 12 residues. Germline loops: CDR1 DFQATT, CDR2 SNEGSKA (reference sequence). Trimming removed 7 bases at V and 2 bases at J, with 9 bases between. This CDR3 reads CSGGDGNQPQHF. CDR3 coding DNA: TGCAGTGGGGGGGACGGCAATCAGCCCCAGCATTTT.

The chain has TRBV7-9 and TRBJ2-5; 10 bases are shared with TRBD2. The CDR3 has 16 amino acids. Germline V gene sequence: CDR1 SEHNR, CDR2 FQNEAQ (reference sequence). V gave up 4 bases and J gave up 4 bases; unmatched junction bases: 9. DNA of the CDR3: TGTGCCAGCAGCTCCAGGGGACTAGCGACGGGAGAGACCCAGTACTTC. It encodes CASSSRGLATGETQYF.

On this clonotype: The junction and the germline gene differ at one end; a read error may be behind it. The rearrangement uses TRBV7-7 and TRBJ2-5; D might be TRBD2 (5 bases). This CDR3 is 15 amino acids long. Germline CDR1 reads SSHAT; CDR2 reads FNYEAQ (reference sequence). The CDR3 region is CASSLAWLPGETQYF. CDR3 DNA: TGTGCTAGCAGCTTAGCGTGGCTGCCTGGGGAGACCCAGTACTTC.

J is TRBJ2-2 and V is TRBV7-9, with D perhaps TRBD2 (6 bases). V lost 5 bases and J 6 bases, leaving 16 bases between the germline ends. The germline V gene has CDR1 SEHNR and CDR2 FQNEAQ (reference sequence). This CDR3 has 15 residues. CDR3 protein: CASSPSGLGSGELFF. CDR3 nucleotides: TGTGCCAGCAGCCCCTCGGGACTTGGGTCCGGGGAGCTGTTTTTT.

The J gene is TRBJ1-1, the V gene TRBV7-2; D uncertain. This CDR3 has 15 residues. Germline V CDR1 and CDR2: SGHTA, FQGNSA. V lost 5 bases, J lost 0 bases, and 13 bases lay in between. The CDR3: CASSPTQSMNTEAFF. In DNA, the CDR3 is TGTGCCAGCAGCCCGACCCAAAGCATGAACACTGAAGCTTTCTTT.

This clonotype was counted only a few times. This chain uses TRBV2 with TRBJ2-5, with D possibly matching TRBD2 (6 bases). This CDR3 has 15 amino acids. In germline, CDR1 is SNHLY, CDR2 FYNNEI. V was trimmed by 5 bases and J by 3 bases, leaving 16 bases between them. The CDR3 sequence is CASSLDIGEEETQYF. CDR3 sequence (DNA): TGTGCCAGCAGTCTGGACATAGGGGAGGAAGAGACCCAGTACTTC.

The rearrangement joins TRBV7-9 to TRBJ1-2, with a weak D call TRBD1 (5 bases). The ends were cut back, 6 bases at V and 6 bases at J, with 14 bases in the middle. Germline CDR1 and CDR2: SEHNR and FQNEAQ (reference sequence). The CDR3 is 13 amino acids. The CDR3 sequence: CASRPYRLNGYTF. CDR3 in DNA: TGTGCCAGCAGGCCTTACAGGCTGAATGGCTACACCTTC.

This clonotype was seen a handful of times. V gene TRBV13 combines with J gene TRBJ2-1; tentative D call: TRBD2 (6 bases). CDR1 is PRHDT, CDR2 FYEKMQ, per germline (reference sequence). Trimming shortened V by 4 bases and J by 0 bases, and 10 bases separated the two germline ends. The CDR3 has 15 amino acids. The CDR3: CASSSWTNSYNEQFF. As DNA, the CDR3 is TGTGCCAGCAGCTCCTGGACTAACTCCTACAATGAGCAGTTCTTC.

This clonotype has more than one count but fewer than ten. The chain joins TRBV19 to TRBJ1-1, with 8 bases that match TRBD1. CDR3 length: 17 amino acids. V lost 4 bases to trimming and J lost 1 base; unmatched junction nucleotides: 11. Germline CDR1 LNHDA, CDR2 SQIVND (reference sequence). CDR3 DNA sequence: TGTGCCAGTAGTACCGGGACAGGAAAAAGAGGGAACACTGAAGCTTTCTTT. It is translated as CASSTGTGKRGNTEAFF.

The chain has TRBV7-2 and TRBJ2-2; tentatively, D is TRBD1 or TRBD2 (5 bases each). The ends were cut back, 3 bases at V and 1 base at J, with 12 bases in the middle. The germline V gene encodes CDR1 SGHTA and CDR2 FQGNSA. This CDR3 region has 16 residues. The CDR3: CASSFTGTVNTGELFF. In DNA, the CDR3 is TGTGCCAGCAGCTTCACCGGGACGGTGAACACCGGGGAGCTGTTTTTT. Supplemented by reference TRBV7-2 and TRBJ2-2, the full variable domain reads GAGVSQSPSNKVTEKGKDVELRCDPISGHTALYWYRQSLGQGLEFLIYFQGNSAPDKSGLPSDRFSAERTGGSVSTLTIQRTQQEDSAVYLCASSFTGTVNTGELFFGEGSRLTVL.

The rearrangement uses TRBV18 and TRBJ1-2; D may be TRBD1 (5 bases). The CDR3 contains 14 residues. Germline V gives CDR1 KGHSH, CDR2 LQKENI. V was cut by 6 bases and J by 3 bases, with 14 bases left in between. The CDR3 sequence: CASSGGLHDYGYTF. The CDR3 DNA follows: TGTGCCAGCTCCGGGGGGTTGCACGACTATGGCTACACCTTC.

This clonotype was counted a few times. J is TRBJ1-2 and V is TRBV9; D may be TRBD1 (6 bases). The ends were cut back, 0 bases at V and 8 bases at J, with 20 bases in the middle. There are 16 residues in the CDR3. Per the germline V gene, CDR1 is SGDLS and CDR2 is YYNGEE. The CDR3 DNA reads TGTGCCAGCAGCGTAGTGACAGGCGGCCAGGCTTTAGGCTACACCTTC. Amino acids: CASSVVTGGQALGYTF.

Comment on this clonotype: A much larger clone differs from this one at a single base, so this may be a read error. The J gene is TRBJ2-1, the V gene TRBV18; 8 bases align to TRBD1. CDR3 length equals 15 residues. CDR1 is KGHSH and CDR2 is LQKENI in the germline V gene. The CDR3 DNA is TGTGCCAGCTCACTGAGGGAGACAGGGGTAAATGAGCAGTTATTC. Its protein product is CASSLRETGVNEQLF.

The genes are TRBV29-1 and TRBJ2-5, with D perhaps matching TRBD1 (5 bases). Trimming pared 0 bases from V and 4 bases from J, leaving 15 bases between. This CDR3 is built from 15 residues. Germline CDR1 and CDR2: SQVTM and ANQGSEA. The CDR3 nucleotides read TGCAGCGTTGAAGATCGGCAGGGCTTGCGAGAGACCCAGTACTTC. This codes for CSVEDRQGLRETQYF.

This clonotype was detected only a few times. The chain carries TRBV6-2 or TRBV6-3 and TRBJ1-1; 8 bases agree with TRBD1. Germline V gene sequence: CDR1 MNHEY, CDR2 SVGEGT. The CDR3 is 14 amino acids. Trimming took 6 bases from V and 5 from J; bases not matched to a gene: 8. CDR3: CASSSDRGVTEAFF. CDR3 bases: TGTGCCAGCAGCAGCGACAGGGGAGTAACTGAAGCTTTCTTT.

There are a few counts of this clonotype. The rearrangement uses TRBV3-1 and TRBJ2-3; TRBD2 is a possible D gene (5 bases). The V gene's germline CDR1 is LGHDT and CDR2 YNNKEL (reference sequence). The CDR3 is made up of 13 amino acids. With 4 bases removed from V and 4 bases from J, the gap between germline ends came to 9 bases. This CDR3 reads CASSPDGADTQYF. As DNA, the CDR3 is TGTGCCAGCAGCCCAGACGGGGCAGATACGCAGTATTTT.

V gene TRBV12-3 or TRBV12-4 combines with J gene TRBJ2-7, with 7 bases that match TRBD2. The V segment lost 6 bases and the J segment 2 bases; nucleotides outside the gene matches: 7. This CDR3 has 14 residues. The CDR3 here is CASSPWGGTYEQYF. The CDR3 DNA sequence: TGTGCCAGCAGCCCCTGGGGAGGGACCTACGAGCAGTACTTC.

The chain couples TRBV7-9 to TRBJ2-2; TRBD1 matches 7 bases. Germline loops: CDR1 SEHNR, CDR2 FQNEAQ (reference sequence). Trimming took 0 bases from V and 3 from J; bases not matched to a gene: 7. The CDR3 has 17 amino acids. CDR3 amino acids: CASSLAGGASHTGELFF. In DNA, the CDR3 is TGTGCCAGCAGCTTAGCAGGGGGCGCGTCCCACACCGGGGAGCTGTTTTTT.